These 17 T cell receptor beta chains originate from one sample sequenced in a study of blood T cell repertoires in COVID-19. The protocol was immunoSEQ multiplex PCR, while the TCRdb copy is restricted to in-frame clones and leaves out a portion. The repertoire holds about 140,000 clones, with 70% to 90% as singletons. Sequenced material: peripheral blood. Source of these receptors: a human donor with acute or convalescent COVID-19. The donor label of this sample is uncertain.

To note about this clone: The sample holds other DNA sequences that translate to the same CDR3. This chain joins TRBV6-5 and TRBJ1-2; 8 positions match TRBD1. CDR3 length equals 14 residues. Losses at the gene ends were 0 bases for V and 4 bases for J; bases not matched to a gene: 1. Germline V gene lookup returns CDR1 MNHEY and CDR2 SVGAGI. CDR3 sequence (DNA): TGTGCCAGCAGTTACTCTGGACAGGGCTATGGCTACACCTTC. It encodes CASSYSGQGYGYTF.

In DNA, the CDR3 is TGTGCCAGCAGCTCCGACAGGGAACCTGGCTACACCTTC. Amino acids: CASSSDREPGYTF. The chain carries TRBV7-9 and TRBJ1-2, with 7 bases matching TRBD1. Germline CDR1 SEHNR, CDR2 FQNEAQ (reference sequence). The CDR3 is made up of 13 amino acids. J was trimmed by 7 bases and V by 4 bases; bases with no gene match: 6.

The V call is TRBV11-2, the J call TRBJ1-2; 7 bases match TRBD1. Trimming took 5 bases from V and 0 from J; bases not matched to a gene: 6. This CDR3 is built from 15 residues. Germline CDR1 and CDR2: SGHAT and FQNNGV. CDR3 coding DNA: TGTGCCAGCAGCCGAGGGACAGACGCTAACTATGGCTACACCTTC. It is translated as CASSRGTDANYGYTF.

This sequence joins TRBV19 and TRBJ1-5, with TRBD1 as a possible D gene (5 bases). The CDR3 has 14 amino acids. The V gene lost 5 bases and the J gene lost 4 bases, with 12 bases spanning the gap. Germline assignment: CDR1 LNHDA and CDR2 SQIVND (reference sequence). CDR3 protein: CASSQVEGNQPQHF. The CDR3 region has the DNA TGTGCCAGTAGTCAGGTGGAGGGGAATCAGCCCCAGCATTTT.

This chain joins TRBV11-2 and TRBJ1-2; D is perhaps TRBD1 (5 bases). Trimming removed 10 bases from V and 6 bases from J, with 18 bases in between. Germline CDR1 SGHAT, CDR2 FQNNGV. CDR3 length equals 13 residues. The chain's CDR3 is CATAGQGGDGYTF. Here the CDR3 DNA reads TGTGCCACGGCGGGTCAGGGAGGGGATGGCTACACCTTC.

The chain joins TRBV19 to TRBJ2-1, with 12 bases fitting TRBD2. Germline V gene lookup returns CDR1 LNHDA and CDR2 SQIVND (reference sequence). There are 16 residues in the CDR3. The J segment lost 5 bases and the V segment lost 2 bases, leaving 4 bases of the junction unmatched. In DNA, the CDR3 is TGTGCCAGTAGTATACCTACTAGCGGGAGGCACAATGAGCAGTTCTTC. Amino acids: CASSIPTSGRHNEQFF.

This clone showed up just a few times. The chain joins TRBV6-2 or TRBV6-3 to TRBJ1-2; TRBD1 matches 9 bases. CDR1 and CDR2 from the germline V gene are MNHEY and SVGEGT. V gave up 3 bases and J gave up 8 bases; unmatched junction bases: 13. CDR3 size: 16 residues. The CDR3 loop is CASSYRGQGQLGGYTF. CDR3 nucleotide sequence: TGTGCCAGCAGTTATCGGGGACAGGGTCAGCTCGGGGGCTACACCTTC.

The CDR3 here is CASSRSRDTYEQYF. The CDR3 bases are TGCGCCAGCAGCCGGTCCCGGGACACCTACGAGCAGTACTTC. The chain couples TRBV5-1 to TRBJ2-7; a weak D match, TRBD1 (6 bases). The CDR3 has 14 residues. Germline CDR1 and CDR2: SGHRS and YFSETQ. Trimming took off 4 bases at V and 2 bases at J, with 13 bases between the two ends.

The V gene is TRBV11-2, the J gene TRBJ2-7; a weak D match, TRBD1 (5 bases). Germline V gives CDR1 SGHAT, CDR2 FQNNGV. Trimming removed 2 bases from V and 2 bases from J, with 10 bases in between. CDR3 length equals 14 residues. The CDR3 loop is CASSLRQLTYEQYF. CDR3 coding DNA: TGTGCCAGCAGCTTACGACAGCTAACCTACGAGCAGTACTTC.

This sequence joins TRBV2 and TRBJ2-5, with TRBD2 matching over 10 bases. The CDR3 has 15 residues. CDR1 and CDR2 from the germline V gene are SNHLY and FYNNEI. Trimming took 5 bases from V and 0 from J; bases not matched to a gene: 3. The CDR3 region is CASSLAGANQETQYF. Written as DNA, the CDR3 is TGTGCCAGCAGTCTAGCGGGAGCTAACCAAGAGACCCAGTACTTC.

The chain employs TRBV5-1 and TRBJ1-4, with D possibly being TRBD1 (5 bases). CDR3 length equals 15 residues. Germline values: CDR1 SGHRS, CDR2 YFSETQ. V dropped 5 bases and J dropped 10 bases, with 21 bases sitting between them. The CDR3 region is CASSPQTGTEGKLFF. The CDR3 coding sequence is TGCGCCAGCAGTCCCCAAACCGGGACGGAGGGAAAACTGTTTTTT.

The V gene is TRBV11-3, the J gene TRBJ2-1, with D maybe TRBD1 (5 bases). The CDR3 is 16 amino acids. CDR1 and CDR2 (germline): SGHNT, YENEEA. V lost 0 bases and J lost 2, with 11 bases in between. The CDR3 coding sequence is TGTGCCAGCAGCTTAGATCGGGCAGGGACCTACAATGAGCAGTTCTTC. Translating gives CASSLDRAGTYNEQFF.

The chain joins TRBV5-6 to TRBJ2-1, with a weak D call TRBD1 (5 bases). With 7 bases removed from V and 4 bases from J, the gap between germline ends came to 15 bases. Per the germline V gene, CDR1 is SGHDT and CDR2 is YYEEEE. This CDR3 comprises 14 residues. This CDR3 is CASLTGQGYNEQFF. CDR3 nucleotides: TGTGCCAGCTTAACCGGGCAGGGATACAATGAGCAGTTCTTC.

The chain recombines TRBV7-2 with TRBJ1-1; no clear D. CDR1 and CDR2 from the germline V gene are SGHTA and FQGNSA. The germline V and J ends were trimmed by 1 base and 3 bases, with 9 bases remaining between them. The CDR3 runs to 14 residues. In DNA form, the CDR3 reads TGTGCCAGCAGCTTAGTGGGAGGGTACACTGAAGCTTTCTTT. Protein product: CASSLVGGYTEAFF.

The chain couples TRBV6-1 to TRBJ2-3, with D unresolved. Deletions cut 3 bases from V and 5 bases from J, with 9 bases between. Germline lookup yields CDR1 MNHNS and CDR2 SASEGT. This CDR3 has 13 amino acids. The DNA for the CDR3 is TGTGCCAGCAGTGATTCAGGCCTAGATACGCAGTATTTT. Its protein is CASSDSGLDTQYF.

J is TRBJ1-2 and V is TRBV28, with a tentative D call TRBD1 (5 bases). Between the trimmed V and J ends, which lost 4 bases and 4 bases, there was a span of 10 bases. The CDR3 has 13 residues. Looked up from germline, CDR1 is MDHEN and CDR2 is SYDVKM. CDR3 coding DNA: TGTGCCAGCAGTTCGACAGCCACCTATGGCTACACCTTC. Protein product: CASSSTATYGYTF.

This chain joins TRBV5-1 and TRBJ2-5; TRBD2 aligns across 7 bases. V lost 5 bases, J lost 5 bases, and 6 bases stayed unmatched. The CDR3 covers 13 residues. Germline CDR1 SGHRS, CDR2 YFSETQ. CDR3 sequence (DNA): TGCGCCAGCAGTAAGCGGGACGGGGAGACCCAGTACTTC. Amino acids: CASSKRDGETQYF. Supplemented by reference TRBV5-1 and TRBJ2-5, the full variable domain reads KAGVTQTPRYLIKTRGQQVTLSCSPISGHRSVSWYQQTPGQGLQFLFEYFSETQRNKGNFPGRFSGRQFSNSRSEMNVSTLELGDSALYLCASSKRDGETQYFGPGTRLLVL.